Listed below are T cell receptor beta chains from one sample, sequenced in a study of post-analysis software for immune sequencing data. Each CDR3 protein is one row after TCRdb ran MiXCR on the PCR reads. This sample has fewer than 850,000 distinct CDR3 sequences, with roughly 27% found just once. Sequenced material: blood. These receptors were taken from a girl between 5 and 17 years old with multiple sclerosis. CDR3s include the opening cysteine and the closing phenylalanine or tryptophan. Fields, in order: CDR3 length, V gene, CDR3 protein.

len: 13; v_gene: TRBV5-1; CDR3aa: CASSLSQGPELFF
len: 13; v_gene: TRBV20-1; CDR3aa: CSASLAGAETQYF
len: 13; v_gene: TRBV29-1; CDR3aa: CSVDHTGGDGYTF
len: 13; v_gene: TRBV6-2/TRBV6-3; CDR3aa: CASSKDSSYEQYF
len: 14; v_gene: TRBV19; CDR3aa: CASSRGWDTGELFF
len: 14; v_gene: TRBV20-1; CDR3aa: CSAGEGAAQETQYF
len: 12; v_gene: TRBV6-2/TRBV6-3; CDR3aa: CASSPSSGEQFF
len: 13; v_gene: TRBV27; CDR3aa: CASRWGAAGELFF
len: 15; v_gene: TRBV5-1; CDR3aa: CASSLNRSHNQPQHF
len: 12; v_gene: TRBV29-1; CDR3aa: CSVGPSQETQYF
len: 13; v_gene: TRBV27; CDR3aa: CASSLANTDTQYF
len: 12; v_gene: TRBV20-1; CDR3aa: CSGGQGPYEQYF
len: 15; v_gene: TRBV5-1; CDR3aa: CASAIQSFRSSEQFF
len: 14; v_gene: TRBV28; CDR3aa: CASVPGLAGATQYF
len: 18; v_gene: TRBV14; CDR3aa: CASSPWTGLAALHNEQFF
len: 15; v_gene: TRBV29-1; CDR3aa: CSVPRVGGRTGELFF
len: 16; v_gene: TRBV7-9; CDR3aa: CAGGNGATGTDHEQYF
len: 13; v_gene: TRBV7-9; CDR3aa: CASVGGPDQPQHF
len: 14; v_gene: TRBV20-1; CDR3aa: CSAEPGQGTETQYF
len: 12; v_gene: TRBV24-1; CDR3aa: CATSDRPGGLFF
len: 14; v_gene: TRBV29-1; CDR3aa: CSVEAQDGNNEQFF
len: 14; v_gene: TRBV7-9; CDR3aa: CASSRPVGGTEAFF
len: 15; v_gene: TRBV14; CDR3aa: CASSTTNVGKYEQYF
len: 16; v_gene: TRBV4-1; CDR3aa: CASSQGTEYSNQPQHF
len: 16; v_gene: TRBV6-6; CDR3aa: CASSLLTELAKNIQYF
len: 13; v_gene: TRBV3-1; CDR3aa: CASSPSGRHGYTF
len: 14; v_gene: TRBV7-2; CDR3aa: CASSRLFGSYEQYF
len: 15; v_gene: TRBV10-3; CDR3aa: CAVSVRQLAPHEQFF
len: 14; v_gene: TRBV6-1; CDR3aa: CASSEAGASEGYTF
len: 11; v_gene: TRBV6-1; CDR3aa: CASLLGAMGFF
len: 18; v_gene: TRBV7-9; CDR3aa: CASSFESDSGGVYNEQFF
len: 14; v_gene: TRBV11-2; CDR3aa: CASSLGVEGETQYF
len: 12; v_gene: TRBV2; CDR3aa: CASNRARGEQYF
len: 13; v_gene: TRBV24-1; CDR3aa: CATSDLGRDEQFF
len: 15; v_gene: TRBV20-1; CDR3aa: CSASKTGTPTDTQYF
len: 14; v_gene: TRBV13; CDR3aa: CASSLGWGNTEAFF
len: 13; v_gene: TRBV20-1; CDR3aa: CSARDPRRTEAFF
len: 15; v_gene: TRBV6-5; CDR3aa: CASSAPGRPGETQYF
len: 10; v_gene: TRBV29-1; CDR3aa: CSVKTRRQFF
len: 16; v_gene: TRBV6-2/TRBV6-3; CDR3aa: CASSRPGEGRTNEQFF
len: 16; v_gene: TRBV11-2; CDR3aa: CASSLRPWDNYNEQFF
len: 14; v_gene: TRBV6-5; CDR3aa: CASSYSIGPYEQFF